What follows describes a single TCR beta chain. This sample stems from a study of blood T cell repertoires in COVID-19. About the study: Cohort 3 donors were reported recovered after two negative PCRs, clearance, or symptom resolution.

Profiling relied on immunoSEQ multiplex PCR, and the TCRdb table lists in-frame clones only, not all of them. The sample comprises about 190,000 clones, around 83% of which are singletons, and 20% to 25% rests with the top ten. The CDR3 loop spans 11 amino acids. Deletions cut 2 bases from V and 9 bases from J, with 7 bases between. Germline CDR1 reads SGHNT; CDR2 reads YENEEA. This rearrangement joins TRBV11-3 to TRBJ1-1; maybe TRBD1 (5 bases). The receptor comes from a woman aged 40 to 50 in a cohort exposed to, infected with or recovered from COVID-19 (not recorded which). Specimen: PBMCs or T cells enriched from blood (not recorded which). CDR3 sequence reads: CASSLRGQAFF. In nucleotides, the CDR3 is TGTGCCAGCAGCTTAAGGGGCCAAGCTTTCTTT.